A single T cell receptor (beta chain) is shown here with its context. This clonotype was counted between two and nine times. The clone's antigen remains unknown. Per-base quality was not reported, and no clone a single base away is much larger than it. The source of the sample is a study of naive and memory T cell subsets (dated by TCRdb to about 2017). In the study overall: An open-source, UMI-based TCR alpha and beta sequencing pipeline was applied to sorted naive and memory peripheral blood T cell subsets. Complete agreement was observed between the functional CMV T cell responses and the IgG serology results. RNA was DNase-treated and reverse transcribed with TCR constant-region primers, mostly using SuperScript III.

Based on the germline V gene (reference sequence), the CDR1 and CDR2 sequences are DFQATT and SNEGSKA. Cut back by 3 bases and 5 bases, the V and J ends lie 7 bases apart. The CDR3 spans 12 residues, from the cysteine through the phenylalanine. Only the CDR3 DNA stays, 36 bases, in frame from base 1. Preparation of the library involved UMI-ligation and nested PCR. To cover both TRBC1 and TRBC2, the beta constant-region primer consisted of an equimolar mix of two oligonucleotides. Four rounds of PCR were used to amplify ligated cDNA, with nested alpha and beta constant-region primers being used together with the SP2 primer. A single-stranded oligonucleotide containing the SP2 primer and a 12-nucleotide UMI was joined to the 3' end of the cDNA by T4 RNA ligase 1. Incubation of the ligation reaction lasted roughly 20-24 hours at 16 degrees C. PCR2 was typically performed as a SYBR Green qPCR and was stopped at a predetermined threshold so that over-amplification was prevented. Agencourt AMPure XP magnetic beads were used for all purifications after the first. Libraries were quantified by Qubit and checked on a TapeStation, where a main peak was expected near 650 bp. The pooled libraries were sequenced on an Illumina MiSeq using v2 2x251 paired-end kits, which usually yielded roughly 0.85-2.2 million reads per sample. Each sample library was pooled at around 4.1 nM, and about 4.5-7% PhiX was included to improve cluster recognition. As for how the authors treated the data: Decombinator assigned V and J genes to Demultiplexor-processed FASTQ reads by tag matching, allowing a single base-pair mismatch. By using UMIs, Collapsinator corrected both sequencing errors and the frequency errors caused by PCR heterogeneity. TCRs were translated and CDR3s were extracted from the conserved cysteine to the FGXG phenylalanine by CDR3Translator, with non-productive sequences being flagged. Gini, Shannon entropy and inverse Simpson indices were calculated on repertoires subsampled to equal numbers of UMI-defined TCRs. Clonotype abundance distributions were fitted to a power law by maximum likelihood within the linear range. On one naive CD8 sample, the pipeline and MIGEC gave similar UMI counts, unique TCR numbers and clonal distributions. In one analysis, naive TCRs also found in any memory subset of the same donor were removed from the naive repertoire. A set of some 7,000 CMV-associated CDR3 sequences, compiled from VDJdb and a published dataset, was used to search the repertoires. Through fastp at Q25 and MiXCR, TCRdb rebuilt clones from the public reads, retaining in-frame beta chains. A single entry per CDR3 protein holds the most common genes and DNA from its merged rows. The V and J calls shown here were made by TCRdb, not taken from the authors' results. The sample records around 140,000 distinct CDR3 sequences, 22% of which are singletons. Of the sample, 0.11% is held by the ten largest clones.

TCR alpha and beta chain libraries were amplified separately from the second PCR step onward. To determine each donor's CMV status, fresh PBMCs were stimulated overnight with CMV viral lysate, and IFNgamma production from CD4+ T cells was then assessed. Miltenyi beads were used first to positively select CD4 T cells, and CD8 T cells were then positively selected from the CD4-negative fraction. After staining for CD3, CD4, CD8, CD45RA, CD27 and a live/dead dye, cells were sorted on a BD Aria II into four subsets based on CD45RA and CD27. A few healthy volunteers provided blood, and each donor's sample was split into CD4 and CD8 T cells and then further divided into four differentiation subsets. About 110 ml of peripheral blood was collected from each donor, and PBMC were isolated by Ficoll-Paque PLUS density-gradient centrifugation. After sorting, cells were lysed in RLT buffer, RNA was extracted using a Qiagen RNeasy kit, and the extracted RNA was stored at -80 degrees C.

What the authors observed across the whole study: The repertoire findings for the naive and memory subsets could not be validated against a ground truth because none was available. The abundance of TCRs followed a power law with an exponent that differed between naive and memory subsets yet stayed consistent across the three individuals. In both CD4 and CD8 cells, the Gini index increased while Shannon and inverse Simpson diversity decreased from naive through CM, EM and EMRA. After error correction, only a single occurrence was seen for over 90% of naive TCR sequences, so much steeper abundance distributions were produced than in memory subsets. A few larger clonotypes were found in naive repertoires, especially CD8, and these larger clonotypes were possibly memory cells re-expressing CD45RA. Clonotypes were defined as single alpha or beta chain sequences, not paired alpha/beta receptors. RNA-based TCR counts may be influenced by expression changes linked to T cell activation and differentiation.

Rearrangement joined TRBV20-1 to TRBJ2-2, with the D gene not confidently named. The source material was naive CD4+ T cells from blood. The sample's cell subset or site, from its label and the paper: naive T cells, CD45RA high CD27+. The TCR comes from a human donor in good health. CDR3 region: CSASWGTGELFF. The DNA reads TGCAGTGCTAGTTGGGGAACCGGGGAGCTGTTTTTT.